This entry describes one TCR beta chain. TCRdb's copy holds only in-frame clones and misses some; the assay was immunoSEQ multiplex PCR. The repertoire includes 50,000 to 60,000 clones, about 90% of them detected once, and approximately 0.29% sits in the top ten. This CDR3 has 12 amino acids. Germline V lookup: CDR1 SGHDT, CDR2 YYEEEE. Trimming stripped 8 bases from V and 1 base from J, with 9 bases between. This record belongs to a study of T cell changes during pregnancy in multiple sclerosis. Sequenced here: CD4+ T cells from peripheral blood mononuclear cells, sampled in the second trimester of pregnancy. The chain recombines TRBV5-6 with TRBJ1-2, with D tentatively TRBD1 (5 bases). This TCR was recovered from a female donor with multiple sclerosis, enrolled in a pregnancy study. The DNA of the CDR3 is TGTGCCAGTGGGGGGGATAACTATGGCTACACCTTC. It specifies CASGGDNYGYTF. Complete variable domain (other parts from reference TRBV5-6 and TRBJ1-2): DAGVTQSPTHLIKTRGQQVTLRCSPKSGHDTVSWYQQALGQGPQFIFQYYEEEERQRGNFPDRFSGHQFPNYSSELNVNALLLGDSALYLCASGGDNYGYTFGSGTRLTVV.